These 18 T cell receptor beta chains were sequenced from one sample in a study of radiotherapy plus CTLA-4 blockade in lung cancer. Measured with immunoSEQ multiplex PCR; TCRdb has only the in-frame clones, and not every one. The sample has about 28,000 clones, 70% to 80% seen once. The sample in question was peripheral blood, obtained from a patient treated with radiotherapy plus ipilimumab. These receptor sequences come from a human donor with non-small cell lung cancer who had stable disease on radiotherapy plus ipilimumab.

This chain links TRBV10-3 with TRBJ2-5; 8 nucleotides line up with TRBD1. Trimming removed 0 bases from V and 4 bases from J; junction bases left unmatched: 4. The CDR3 has 15 amino acids. Germline V gene sequence: CDR1 ENHRY, CDR2 SYGVKD. This CDR3 is CAISESTTGGETQYF. For the CDR3, the DNA is TGTGCCATCAGTGAGTCGACTACAGGGGGAGAGACCCAGTACTTC.

Written as DNA, the CDR3 is TGTGCCAGCAGCTTAGGGAGGAACACTGAAGCTTTCTTT. This sequence encodes CASSLGRNTEAFF. V usage is TRBV7-2 and J usage is TRBJ1-1; D gene unclear. Trimming cost V 1 base and J 1 base, with 4 bases left between them. The CDR3 length is 13 residues. CDR1 and CDR2 from the germline V gene are SGHTA and FQGNSA.

The rearrangement uses TRBV6-5 and TRBJ2-7; a possible D gene is TRBD1 (6 bases). V lost 3 bases, J lost 4 bases, and 16 bases lay in between. The CDR3 spans 15 residues. Germline CDR1 is MNHEY and CDR2 is SVGAGI. The CDR3 sequence: CASSYSRGKGYEQYF. CDR3 sequence (DNA): TGTGCCAGCAGTTATTCAAGGGGGAAAGGTTACGAGCAGTACTTC.

CDR3 in DNA: TGTGCCAGCAGCAAAGGGATCTCAGGTCGCTACCATAGCAATCAGCCCCAGCATTTT. This translates into CASSKGISGRYHSNQPQHF. The chain is built from TRBV21-1 and TRBJ1-5; the table names TRBD1, a call not compared with the DNA. TRBV21-1 is a pseudogene. The CDR3 is 19 residues long.

The V and J genes are TRBV29-1 and TRBJ2-3, with 11 positions matching TRBD1. The CDR3 covers 13 residues. V trimming: 3 bases; J trimming: 4 bases; junction bases outside the gene matches: 0. Germline V gives CDR1 SQVTM, CDR2 ANQGSEA. CDR3 residues: CSVEDRGPDTQYF. CDR3 DNA sequence: TGCAGCGTTGAGGACAGGGGGCCAGATACGCAGTATTTT.

This clone is a singleton in its sample. The rearrangement links TRBV4-1 to TRBJ1-2; D remains unclear. Trimming pared 0 bases from V and 2 bases from J, leaving 10 bases between. CDR3 length: 15 amino acids. Germline CDR1 MGHRA, CDR2 YSYEKL. For the CDR3, the DNA is TGCGCCAGCAGCCAAGATTTTCAGACGAACTATGGCTACACCTTC. Protein sequence: CASSQDFQTNYGYTF.

As for this clone: Other DNA sequences in the same sample also yield this CDR3. The chain recombines TRBV30 with TRBJ2-1; 9 bases are a match to TRBD2. Germline CDR1 GTSNPN, CDR2 SVGIG (reference sequence). The CDR3 extends over 12 amino acids. Germline trimming cut 5 bases from V and 14 bases from J; bases unmatched to any gene: 10. The CDR3 spells CAWGRGGRKKFF. CDR3 nucleotide sequence: TGTGCCTGGGGGCGGGGGGGGAGGAAGAAGTTCTTC.

The J gene is TRBJ1-4, the V gene TRBV30; D call uncertain. V lost 1 base to trimming and J lost 8 bases, with 14 bases between them. There are 14 residues in the CDR3. CDR1 and CDR2 (germline): GTSNPN, SVGIG (reference sequence). This chain's CDR3 is CAWSGAAGGEKLFF. The CDR3 coding sequence is TGTGCCTGGAGTGGTGCGGCCGGCGGGGAAAAACTGTTTTTT.

This chain connects TRBV10-3 to TRBJ1-3, with D maybe TRBD1 (5 bases). From germline, CDR1 is ENHRY and CDR2 SYGVKD. With 10 bases removed from V and 0 bases from J, the gap between germline ends came to 13 bases. The CDR3 loop spans 14 amino acids. The DNA of the CDR3 is TGTGCCACCGCTGGGGGACCCTCTGGAAACACCATATATTTT. Its protein product is CATAGGPSGNTIYF.

This clone came up once. The V and J genes are TRBV5-1 and TRBJ2-1; TRBD2 might be the D (5 bases). Germline CDR1 and CDR2: SGHRS and YFSETQ. This CDR3 region has 15 residues. V was trimmed by 3 bases and J by 10 bases, leaving 20 bases between them. Here the CDR3 DNA reads TGCGCCAGCAGCTCGGACTCGTGGGGTCGGGAAGAGCAGTTCTTC. Protein product: CASSSDSWGREEQFF.

V is TRBV29-1 and J is TRBJ2-7, with D possibly TRBD2 on 6 matching bases. The germline V and J ends were trimmed by 0 bases and 4 bases, with 19 bases remaining between them. CDR1 is SQVTM and CDR2 is ANQGSEA in the germline V gene. The CDR3 sequence is 16 residues long. The CDR3 DNA reads as TGCAGCGTTGAAGAAAGTTACGGAGGGCTCGATTACGAGCAGTACTTC. It is translated as CSVEESYGGLDYEQYF.

This clone has a handful of counts. J is TRBJ1-1 and V is TRBV6-5; TRBD1 is a possible D gene (5 bases). Trimming shortened V by 6 bases and J by 5 bases, and 10 bases separated the two germline ends. The CDR3 consists of 12 residues. CDR1 and CDR2 from the germline V gene are MNHEY and SVGAGI. CDR3 bases: TGTGCCAGCAGCAACGACAGAACTGAAGCTTTCTTT. Translation: CASSNDRTEAFF.

The chain is built from TRBV6-5 and TRBJ1-2; D not resolved. The CDR3 runs to 16 residues. V dropped 3 bases and J dropped 5 bases, with 19 bases sitting between them. Per germline, CDR1 MNHEY and CDR2 SVGAGI. The CDR3, as DNA: TGTGCCAGCAGTTATGAGGGAGCCAGGAGTAAATATGGCTACACCTTC. Its protein product is CASSYEGARSKYGYTF.

The chain joins TRBV11-2 to TRBJ1-1, with unresolved D. V lost 1 base, J lost 3 bases, and 12 bases lay in between. CDR1 is SGHAT and CDR2 is FQNNGV in the germline V gene. The CDR3 is 15 residues long. CDR3 amino acids: CASSLGSGSDTEAFF. As DNA, the CDR3 is TGTGCCAGCAGCTTAGGGTCCGGGAGTGACACTGAAGCTTTCTTT.

The chain joins TRBV7-9 to TRBJ2-5, with TRBD1 as a possible D gene (6 bases). Trimming shortened V by 1 base and J by 4 bases, and 7 bases separated the two germline ends. Germline CDR1 SEHNR, CDR2 FQNEAQ (reference sequence). The CDR3 has 13 amino acids. CDR3 region: CASSLEQGETQYF. In DNA form, the CDR3 reads TGTGCCAGCAGCTTAGAACAGGGAGAGACCCAGTACTTC.

For the CDR3, the DNA is TGCGCCAGCAGCGTACAGGGCAACACCGGGGAGCTGTTTTTT. Amino acid sequence: CASSVQGNTGELFF. The rearrangement links TRBV5-1 to TRBJ2-2; D perhaps matches TRBD1 (6 bases). The CDR3 totals 14 residues. V was clipped by 4 bases and J by 2 bases, with 9 bases between them. Germline loops: CDR1 SGHRS, CDR2 YFSETQ.

This chain links TRBV6-5 with TRBJ1-1; D not resolved. There are 15 residues in the CDR3. CDR1 and CDR2 (germline): MNHEY, SVGAGI. V was trimmed by 0 bases and J by 5 bases, leaving 13 bases between them. The CDR3 DNA reads as TGTGCCAGCAGTTACTCTGCCGTAAGCGTAACTGAAGCTTTCTTT. Translating gives CASSYSAVSVTEAFF.

The chain employs TRBV9 and TRBJ2-3; 13 nucleotides agree with TRBD2. CDR1 is SGDLS, CDR2 YYNGEE, per germline. V lost 0 bases, J lost 2 bases, and 6 bases stayed unmatched. The CDR3 covers 18 residues. CDR3 loop: CASSVEGLAGHFTDTQYF. Written as DNA, the CDR3 is TGTGCCAGCAGCGTAGAGGGACTAGCGGGGCACTTCACAGATACGCAGTATTTT.